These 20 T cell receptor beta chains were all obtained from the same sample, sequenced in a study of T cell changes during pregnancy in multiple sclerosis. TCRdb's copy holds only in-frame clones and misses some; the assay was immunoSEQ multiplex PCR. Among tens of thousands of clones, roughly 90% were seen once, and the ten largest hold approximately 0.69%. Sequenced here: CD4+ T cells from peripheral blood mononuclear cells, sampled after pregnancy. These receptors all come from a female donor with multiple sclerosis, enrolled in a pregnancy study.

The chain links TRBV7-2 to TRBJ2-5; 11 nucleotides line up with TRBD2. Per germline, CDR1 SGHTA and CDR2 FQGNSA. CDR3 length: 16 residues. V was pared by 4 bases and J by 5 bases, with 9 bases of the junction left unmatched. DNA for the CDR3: TGTGCCAGCAGCTCACTAGCGGGGGCCGGGTGGGAGACCCAGTACTTC. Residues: CASSSLAGAGWETQYF.

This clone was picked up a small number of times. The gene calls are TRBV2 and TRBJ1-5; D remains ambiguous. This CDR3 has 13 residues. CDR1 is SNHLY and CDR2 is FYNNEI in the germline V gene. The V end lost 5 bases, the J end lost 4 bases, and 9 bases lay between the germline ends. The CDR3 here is CASSFDGNQPQHF. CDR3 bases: TGTGCCAGCAGTTTTGACGGGAATCAGCCCCAGCATTTT. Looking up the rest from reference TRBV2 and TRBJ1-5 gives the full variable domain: EPEVTQTPSHQVTQMGQEVILRCVPISNHLYFYWYRQILGQKVEFLVSFYNNEISEKSEIFDDQFSVERPDGSNFTLKIRSTKLEDSAMYFCASSFDGNQPQHFGDGTRLSIL.

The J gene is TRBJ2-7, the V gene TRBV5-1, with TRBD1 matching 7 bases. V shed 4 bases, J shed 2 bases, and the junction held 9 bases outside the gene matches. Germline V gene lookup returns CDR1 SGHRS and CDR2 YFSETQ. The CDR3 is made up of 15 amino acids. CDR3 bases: TGCGCCAGCAGCATCACGACAGGGACAGCCTACGAGCAGTACTTC. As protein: CASSITTGTAYEQYF.

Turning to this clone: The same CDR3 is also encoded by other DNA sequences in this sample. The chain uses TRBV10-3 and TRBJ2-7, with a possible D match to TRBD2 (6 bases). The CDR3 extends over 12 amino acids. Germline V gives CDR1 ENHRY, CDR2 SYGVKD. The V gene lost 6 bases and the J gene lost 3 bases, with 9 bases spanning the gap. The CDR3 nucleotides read TGTGCCATCAGCGACGGGGGCTACGAGCAGTACTTC. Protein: CAISDGGYEQYF.

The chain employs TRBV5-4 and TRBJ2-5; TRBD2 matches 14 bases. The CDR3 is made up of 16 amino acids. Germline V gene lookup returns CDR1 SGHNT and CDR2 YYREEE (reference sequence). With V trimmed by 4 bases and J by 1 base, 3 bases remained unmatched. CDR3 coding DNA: TGTGCCAGCAGCCTCGGGACTAGCGGGGGCCAAGAGACCCAGTACTTC. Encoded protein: CASSLGTSGGQETQYF.

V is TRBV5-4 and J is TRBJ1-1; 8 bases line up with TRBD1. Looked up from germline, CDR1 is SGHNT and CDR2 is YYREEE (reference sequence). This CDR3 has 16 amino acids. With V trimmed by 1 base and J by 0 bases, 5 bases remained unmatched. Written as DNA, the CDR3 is TGTGCCAGCAGCTTGTCTAAGGACAGGGTGAACACTGAAGCTTTCTTT. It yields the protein CASSLSKDRVNTEAFF.

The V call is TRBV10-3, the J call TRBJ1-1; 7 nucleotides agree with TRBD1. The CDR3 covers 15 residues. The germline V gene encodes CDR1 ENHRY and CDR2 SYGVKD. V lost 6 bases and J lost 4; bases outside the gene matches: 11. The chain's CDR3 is CAIRRDRVEGTEAFF. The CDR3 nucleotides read TGTGCCATCAGGCGAGACAGGGTAGAAGGCACTGAAGCTTTCTTT.

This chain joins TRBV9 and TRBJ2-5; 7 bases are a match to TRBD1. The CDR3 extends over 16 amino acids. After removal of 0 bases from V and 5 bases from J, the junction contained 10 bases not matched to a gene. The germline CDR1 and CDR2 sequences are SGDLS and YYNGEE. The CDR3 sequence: CASSVGTGQVGETQYF. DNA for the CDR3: TGTGCCAGCAGCGTAGGGACAGGCCAGGTAGGGGAGACCCAGTACTTC.

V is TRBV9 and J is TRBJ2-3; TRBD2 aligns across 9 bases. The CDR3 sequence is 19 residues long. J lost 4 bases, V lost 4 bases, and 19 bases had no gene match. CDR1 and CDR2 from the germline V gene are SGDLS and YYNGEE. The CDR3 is CASSPRGAGGPTAADTQYF. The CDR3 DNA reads TGTGCCAGCAGCCCCCGGGGGGCGGGGGGGCCAACCGCGGCAGATACGCAGTATTTT.

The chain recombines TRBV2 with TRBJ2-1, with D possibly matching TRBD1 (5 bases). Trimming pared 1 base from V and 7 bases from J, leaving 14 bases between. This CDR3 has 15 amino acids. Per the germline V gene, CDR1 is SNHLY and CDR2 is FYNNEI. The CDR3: CASSEGGSRGNEQFF. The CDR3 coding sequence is TGTGCCAGCAGTGAAGGGGGCTCCAGAGGTAATGAGCAGTTCTTC.

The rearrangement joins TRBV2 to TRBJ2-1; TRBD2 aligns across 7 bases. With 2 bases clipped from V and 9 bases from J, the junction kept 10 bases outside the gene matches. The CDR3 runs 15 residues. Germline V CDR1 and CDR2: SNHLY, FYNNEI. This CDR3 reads CASSENSGAYAEQFF. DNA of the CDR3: TGTGCCAGCAGTGAAAACAGCGGGGCCTATGCTGAGCAGTTCTTC.

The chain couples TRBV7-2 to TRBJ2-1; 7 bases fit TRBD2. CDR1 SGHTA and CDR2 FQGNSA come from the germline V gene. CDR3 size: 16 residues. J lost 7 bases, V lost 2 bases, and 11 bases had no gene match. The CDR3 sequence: CASSLRGAGSQNEQFF. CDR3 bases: TGTGCCAGCAGCTTAAGAGGAGCGGGGTCCCAAAATGAGCAGTTCTTC.

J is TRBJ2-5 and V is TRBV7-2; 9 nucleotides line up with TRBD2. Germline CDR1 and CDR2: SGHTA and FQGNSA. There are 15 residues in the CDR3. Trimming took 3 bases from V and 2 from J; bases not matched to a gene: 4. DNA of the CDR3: TGTGCCAGCAGCTTTAGCGGGGGCATTCAAGAGACCCAGTACTTC. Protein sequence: CASSFSGGIQETQYF.

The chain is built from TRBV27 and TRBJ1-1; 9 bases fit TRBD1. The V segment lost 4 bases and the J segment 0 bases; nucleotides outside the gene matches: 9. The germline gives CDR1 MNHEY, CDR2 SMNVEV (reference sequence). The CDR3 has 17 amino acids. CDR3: CASSSGQGWILNTEAFF. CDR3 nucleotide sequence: TGTGCCAGCAGTTCTGGACAGGGGTGGATCTTGAACACTGAAGCTTTCTTT.

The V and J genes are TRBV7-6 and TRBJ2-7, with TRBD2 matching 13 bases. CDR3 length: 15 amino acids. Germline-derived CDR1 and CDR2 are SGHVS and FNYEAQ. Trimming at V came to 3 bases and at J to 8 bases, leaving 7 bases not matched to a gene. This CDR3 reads CASSFDGTSGAQQYF. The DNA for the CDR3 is TGTGCCAGCAGCTTCGACGGGACTAGCGGGGCCCAGCAGTACTTC.

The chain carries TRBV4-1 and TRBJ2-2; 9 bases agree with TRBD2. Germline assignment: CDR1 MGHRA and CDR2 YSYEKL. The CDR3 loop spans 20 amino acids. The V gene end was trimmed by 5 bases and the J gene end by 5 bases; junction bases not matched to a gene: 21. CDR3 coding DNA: TGCGCCAGCAGCGTCGGCGGGGCTCGGGGGGTAGCGGGGGTTACCGGGGAGCTGTTTTTT. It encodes CASSVGGARGVAGVTGELFF.

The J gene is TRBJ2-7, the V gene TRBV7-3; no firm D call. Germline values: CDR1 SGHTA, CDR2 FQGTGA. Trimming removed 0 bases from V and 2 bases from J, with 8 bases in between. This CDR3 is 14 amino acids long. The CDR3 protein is CASSLTTGAYEQYF. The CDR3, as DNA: TGTGCCAGCAGCTTAACGACTGGCGCCTACGAGCAGTACTTC.

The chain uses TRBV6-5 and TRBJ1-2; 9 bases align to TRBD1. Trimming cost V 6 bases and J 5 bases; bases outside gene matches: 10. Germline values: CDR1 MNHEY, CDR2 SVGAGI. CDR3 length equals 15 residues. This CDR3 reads CASSQVDRGGYGYTF. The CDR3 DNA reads TGTGCCAGCAGCCAAGTGGACAGGGGAGGTTATGGCTACACCTTC.

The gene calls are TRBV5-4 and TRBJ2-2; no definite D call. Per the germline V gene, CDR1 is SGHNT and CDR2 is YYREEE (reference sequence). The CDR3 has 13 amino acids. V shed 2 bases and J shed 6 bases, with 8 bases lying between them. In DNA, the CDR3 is TGTGCCAGCAGCTTCGAGGCAGCCGGGGAGCTGTTTTTT. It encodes CASSFEAAGELFF.

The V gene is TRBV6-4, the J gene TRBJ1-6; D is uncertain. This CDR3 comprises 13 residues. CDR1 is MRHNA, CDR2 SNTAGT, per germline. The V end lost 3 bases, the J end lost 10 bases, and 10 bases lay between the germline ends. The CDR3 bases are TGTGCCAGCAGTGAGGAGGCTTACTCACCCCTCCACTTT. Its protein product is CASSEEAYSPLHF.